This TCR beta chain was found in a study of cytomegalovirus exposure and HLA in healthy donors. Study-level background: Unique TCR beta sequences numbering about 100 million came from 190 million or so T cells in an earlier analysis. Overall study results and limits: Rarity marked most TCR sequences, yet some public TCRs occurred in many donors. Follow-up analysis seemed to connect common viral pathogens with several of the most significant clusters identified.

Germline V gives CDR1 LGHNA, CDR2 YNFKEQ. This CDR3 is built from 14 residues. V dropped 6 bases and J dropped 6; count of bases not matched to a gene: 7. All donors participated as healthy donors of bone marrow. Primers: 60 Vbeta forward and 13 Jbeta reverse. TCRdb's copy holds only in-frame clones and misses some; the assay was immunoSEQ multiplex PCR. This sample has some 130,000 clones, with around three quarters found just once. As regards this clone: The target antigen is unknown. The same CDR3 is also encoded by other DNA sequences in this sample.

V gene TRBV4-2 combines with J gene TRBJ2-1; 8 bases are shared with TRBD2. This receptor was taken from a man between 35 and 55 years old in good health and CMV-seropositive. Material: PBMCs. The CDR3 sequence: CASRGLAGLNEQFF. CDR3 DNA sequence: TGTGCCAGCAGGGGATTAGCGGGACTCAATGAGCAGTTCTTC.